Presented here are 30 T cell receptor beta chains from one specimen sequenced in a study of shared clonotypes between healthy human individuals. Data came from immunoSEQ multiplex PCR; TCRdb stores just in-frame clones and leaves some out. The repertoire holds 2 million to 3 million clones, with approximately 94% as singletons. Sequences were obtained from naive CD4+ T cells from PBMCs. The subset was: CD45RA+ positively selected. Source of these receptors: a man between 18 and 29 years old in good health. Some clones in this sample may be carry-over from other donors' samples.

J is TRBJ2-5 and V is TRBV19, with TRBD2 matching 10 bases. The germline gives CDR1 LNHDA, CDR2 SQIVND (reference sequence). Trimming removed 3 bases from V and 4 bases from J; junction bases left unmatched: 11. This CDR3 is built from 17 residues. The CDR3 DNA follows: TGTGCCAGTAGTATTTTGGCTAGCGGGAGTGTATCAGAGACCCAGTACTTC. Its protein product is CASSILASGSVSETQYF.

This sequence joins TRBV28 and TRBJ2-7; D perhaps matches TRBD2 (6 bases). This CDR3 contains 11 residues. CDR1 and CDR2 from the germline V gene are MDHEN and SYDVKM. V dropped 5 bases and J dropped 10 bases, with 12 bases sitting between them. The CDR3 spells CASSPREAQYF. The CDR3 DNA follows: TGTGCCAGCAGTCCCAGGGAGGCTCAGTACTTC.

The chain is built from TRBV10-3 and TRBJ1-1; TRBD1 matches at 8 bases. Germline V gene data show CDR1 as ENHRY and CDR2 as SYGVKD. Losses at the gene ends were 6 bases for V and 2 bases for J; bases not matched to a gene: 8. The CDR3 consists of 15 residues. This chain's CDR3 is CAISPSQGANTEAFF. The CDR3 DNA reads as TGTGCCATCAGCCCTTCCCAGGGGGCCAACACTGAAGCTTTCTTT.

Turning to this clone: Different DNA sequences within this sample yield the same CDR3. This chain joins TRBV5-1 and TRBJ2-2, with TRBD2 matching over 9 bases. Germline trimming cut 2 bases from V and 5 bases from J; bases unmatched to any gene: 1. The CDR3 consists of 14 residues. CDR1 is SGHRS and CDR2 is YFSETQ in the germline V gene. CDR3 sequence (DNA): TGCGCCAGCAGCTTAACTAGCGGGACCGGGGAGCTGTTTTTT. This sequence encodes CASSLTSGTGELFF.

The rearrangement joins TRBV10-1 to TRBJ2-7; D is perhaps TRBD2 (7 bases). The germline CDR1 and CDR2 sequences are WNHNN and SYGVQD (reference sequence). With 4 bases removed from V and 8 bases from J, the gap between germline ends came to 12 bases. The CDR3 is 12 amino acids. CDR3 sequence reads: CASSGKGGKQYF. DNA for the CDR3: TGCGCCAGCAGTGGAAAGGGGGGGAAGCAGTACTTC.

This clone was picked up one time. V usage is TRBV5-1 and J usage is TRBJ2-5; 11 nucleotides match TRBD2. With 4 bases clipped from V and 4 bases from J, the junction kept 15 bases outside the gene matches. This CDR3 is 18 amino acids long. CDR1 and CDR2 (germline): SGHRS, YFSETQ. The CDR3 protein is CASSPAGALAGVGETQYF. CDR3 DNA sequence: TGCGCCAGCAGCCCGGCCGGGGCACTAGCGGGAGTTGGAGAGACCCAGTACTTC. Supplemented by reference TRBV5-1 and TRBJ2-5, the full variable domain reads KAGVTQTPRYLIKTRGQQVTLSCSPISGHRSVSWYQQTPGQGLQFLFEYFSETQRNKGNFPGRFSGRQFSNSRSEMNVSTLELGDSALYLCASSPAGALAGVGETQYFGPGTRLLVL.

V usage is TRBV6-5 and J usage is TRBJ1-5, with TRBD1 matching over 8 bases. Losses at the gene ends were 5 bases for V and 5 bases for J; bases not matched to a gene: 5. CDR3 length equals 14 residues. CDR1 MNHEY and CDR2 SVGAGI come from the germline V gene. The CDR3 region is CASSTRTGYQPQHF. CDR3 nucleotide sequence: TGTGCCAGCAGTACCCGGACAGGGTATCAGCCCCAGCATTTT.

As regards this clone: This CDR3 is also generated by other DNA sequences in the sample. The rearrangement joins TRBV7-9 to TRBJ2-5; no reliable D call. The germline V gene encodes CDR1 SEHNR and CDR2 FQNEAQ (reference sequence). This CDR3 has 12 amino acids. The germline V and J ends were trimmed by 3 bases and 4 bases, with 6 bases remaining between them. The CDR3 loop is CASSLGSETQYF. In DNA form, the CDR3 reads TGTGCCAGCAGCTTGGGCTCAGAGACCCAGTACTTC.

The table lists this clone with a few counts. Other DNA sequences of this sample code for an identical CDR3. The chain employs TRBV28 and TRBJ1-1, with D hard to call. V was cut by 5 bases and J by 4 bases, with 8 bases left in between. The CDR3 consists of 12 residues. Germline values: CDR1 MDHEN, CDR2 SYDVKM. The CDR3 loop reads CASSTPGTEAFF. The CDR3 DNA reads TGTGCCAGCAGTACCCCGGGCACTGAAGCTTTCTTT.

This clone was picked up a small number of times. V usage is TRBV5-1 and J usage is TRBJ1-2; D not certain. Germline V gene data show CDR1 as SGHRS and CDR2 as YFSETQ. V lost 0 bases and J 6 bases, leaving 15 bases between the germline ends. The length of the CDR3 is 15 residues. CDR3 in DNA: TGCGCCAGCAGCTTGGCCCTCGGACCTCACGATGGCTACACCTTC. Protein: CASSLALGPHDGYTF. The entire variable domain, with the rest obtained from reference TRBV5-1 and TRBJ1-2, is as follows: KAGVTQTPRYLIKTRGQQVTLSCSPISGHRSVSWYQQTPGQGLQFLFEYFSETQRNKGNFPGRFSGRQFSNSRSEMNVSTLELGDSALYLCASSLALGPHDGYTFGSGTRLTVV.

V usage is TRBV19 and J usage is TRBJ2-2; the D gene is possibly TRBD2 (5 bases). The germline V gene has CDR1 LNHDA and CDR2 SQIVND (reference sequence). There are 15 residues in the CDR3. Trimming pared 2 bases from V and 7 bases from J, leaving 14 bases between. DNA of the CDR3: TGTGCCAGTAGTATATTCCCCCGGGCGGGCGGGGAGCTGTTTTTT. Amino acids: CASSIFPRAGGELFF.

The rearrangement links TRBV12-5 to TRBJ2-2, with 8 bases aligning to TRBD1. Trimming at V came to 2 bases and at J to 5 bases, leaving 7 bases not matched to a gene. This CDR3 comprises 16 residues. CDR1 LGHNT and CDR2 FRNRAP come from the germline V gene. This CDR3 reads CASGLRYRGKTGELFF. CDR3 nucleotide sequence: TGTGCTAGTGGTTTGAGGTACAGGGGGAAAACCGGGGAGCTGTTTTTT.

The chain joins TRBV9 to TRBJ1-1, with a tentative D call TRBD1 (5 bases). Germline-derived CDR1 and CDR2 are SGDLS and YYNGEE. V shed 4 bases and J shed 1 base, with 11 bases lying between them. This CDR3 comprises 14 residues. CDR3 loop: CASSLGQGNTEAFF. The CDR3 DNA is TGTGCCAGCAGCCTTGGTCAGGGGAACACTGAAGCTTTCTTT.

This chain connects TRBV19 to TRBJ2-3; 7 bases map to TRBD1. The germline V gene has CDR1 LNHDA and CDR2 SQIVND (reference sequence). With 4 bases clipped from V and 5 bases from J, the junction kept 6 bases outside the gene matches. This CDR3 has 14 residues. The CDR3 region has the DNA TGTGCCAGTAGTACCCGGACAGGTCTAGATACGCAGTATTTT. Amino acids: CASSTRTGLDTQYF.

Remarks on this clone: Other DNA sequences from this sample encode an identical CDR3 as well. The chain carries TRBV7-9 and TRBJ2-7; a possible D gene is TRBD1 (5 bases). The germline V gene has CDR1 SEHNR and CDR2 FQNEAQ (reference sequence). The CDR3 spans 14 residues. V was trimmed by 1 base and J by 1 base, leaving 8 bases between them. CDR3 loop: CASSLGAGSYEQYF. The CDR3, as DNA: TGTGCCAGCAGCTTAGGTGCAGGGTCCTACGAGCAGTACTTC.

This clone was observed once. The chain recombines TRBV7-2 with TRBJ2-2; perhaps TRBD1 as D (5 bases). Germline V gene data show CDR1 as SGHTA and CDR2 as FQGNSA. Trimming removed 2 bases at V and 4 bases at J, with 8 bases between. The CDR3 consists of 14 residues. The CDR3 spells CASSLMGPTGELFF. For the CDR3, the DNA is TGTGCCAGCAGCTTAATGGGGCCCACCGGGGAGCTGTTTTTT.

On this clone itself: The same CDR3 arises from other DNA sequences in this sample as well. This rearrangement joins TRBV5-1 to TRBJ2-1; 9 bases agree with TRBD2. V dropped 1 base and J dropped 7; count of bases not matched to a gene: 3. Germline values: CDR1 SGHRS, CDR2 YFSETQ. The CDR3 extends over 14 amino acids. CDR3 region: CASSLLAGVNEQFF. The CDR3 DNA follows: TGCGCCAGCAGCTTGTTAGCGGGGGTGAATGAGCAGTTCTTC. The variable domain in full, with the rest retrieved from reference TRBV5-1 and TRBJ2-1, is KAGVTQTPRYLIKTRGQQVTLSCSPISGHRSVSWYQQTPGQGLQFLFEYFSETQRNKGNFPGRFSGRQFSNSRSEMNVSTLELGDSALYLCASSLLAGVNEQFFGPGTRLTVL.

J is TRBJ2-7 and V is TRBV4-1; a possible D gene is TRBD2 (6 bases). Trimming removed 2 bases from V and 6 bases from J, with 26 bases in between. Germline lookup yields CDR1 MGHRA and CDR2 YSYEKL. The CDR3 extends over 18 amino acids. CDR3 residues: CASSQTPVGGTVTAEQYF. DNA for the CDR3: TGCGCCAGCAGCCAAACCCCAGTGGGCGGGACGGTCACCGCCGAGCAGTACTTC.

The chain has TRBV5-1 and TRBJ2-1, with 11 positions matching TRBD2. The CDR3 extends over 16 amino acids. The germline CDR1 and CDR2 sequences are SGHRS and YFSETQ. The V and J ends lost 4 bases and 9 bases, in that order; junction bases with no gene match: 12. CDR3 bases: TGCGCCAGCAGCACCCAACTAGCGGGAGTTGGTGGTGAGCAGTTCTTC. Protein sequence: CASSTQLAGVGGEQFF. The variable domain in full, completed from reference TRBV5-1 and TRBJ2-1, reads KAGVTQTPRYLIKTRGQQVTLSCSPISGHRSVSWYQQTPGQGLQFLFEYFSETQRNKGNFPGRFSGRQFSNSRSEMNVSTLELGDSALYLCASSTQLAGVGGEQFFGPGTRLTVL.

The chain couples TRBV18 to TRBJ1-4; 10 nucleotides agree with TRBD1. Germline V CDR1 and CDR2: KGHSH, LQKENI. This CDR3 is 14 amino acids long. Trimming cost V 6 bases and J 7 bases; bases outside gene matches: 5. This chain's CDR3 is CASSRDRGGEKLFF. In DNA, the CDR3 is TGTGCCAGCTCTCGGGACAGGGGAGGTGAAAAACTGTTTTTT. Looking up the rest from reference TRBV18 and TRBJ1-4 gives the full variable domain: NAGVMQNPRHLVRRRGQEARLRCSPMKGHSHVYWYRQLPEEGLKFMVYLQKENIIDESGMPKERFSAEFPKEGPSILRIQQVVRGDSAAYFCASSRDRGGEKLFFGSGTQLSVL.

The V and J genes are TRBV21-1 and TRBJ1-5. TRBV21-1 is assigned pseudogene status. This CDR3 region has 14 residues. The DNA for the CDR3 is TGTGCCAGCTCCGGGTGGGGGGCACGCCAGCCCCAGCATTTT. It is translated as CASSGWGARQPQHF.

The V and J genes are TRBV6-1 and TRBJ1-5, with TRBD1 identical over 10 bases. V lost 3 bases, J lost 4 bases, and 3 bases stayed unmatched. The CDR3 consists of 15 residues. The germline gives CDR1 MNHNS, CDR2 SASEGT. The CDR3 is CASSDPDRGNQPQHF. CDR3 bases: TGTGCCAGCAGTGACCCGGACAGGGGGAATCAGCCCCAGCATTTT.

The chain links TRBV5-1 to TRBJ1-1; unclear D gene. The CDR3 is 15 amino acids. Between the trimmed V and J ends, which lost 4 bases and 1 base, there was a span of 14 bases. Per germline, CDR1 SGHRS and CDR2 YFSETQ. The CDR3 bases are TGCGCCAGCAGCCCTACTGCACACAAGAACACTGAAGCTTTCTTT. Translating it yields CASSPTAHKNTEAFF.

V is TRBV6-1 and J is TRBJ1-4; tentatively, D is TRBD1 (6 bases). Germline loops: CDR1 MNHNS, CDR2 SASEGT. The CDR3 extends over 14 amino acids. V gave up 5 bases and J gave up 5 bases, with 12 bases separating them. CDR3 in amino acids: CASSFLDRNEKLFF. In DNA, the CDR3 is TGTGCCAGCAGTTTCTTGGACAGAAATGAAAAACTGTTTTTT.

The chain uses TRBV7-3 and TRBJ2-3; 8 bases map to TRBD2. Per germline, CDR1 SGHTA and CDR2 FQGTGA. The V and J ends lost 0 bases and 4 bases, in that order; junction bases with no gene match: 3. This CDR3 is built from 15 residues. As DNA, the CDR3 is TGTGCCAGCAGCTTAACTCCGGGAGGGCCAGATACGCAGTATTTT. Amino acids: CASSLTPGGPDTQYF.

The rearrangement uses TRBV13 and TRBJ2-1; tentatively, D is TRBD1 (6 bases). V dropped 5 bases and J dropped 7 bases, with 15 bases sitting between them. The CDR3 loop spans 14 amino acids. Looked up from germline, CDR1 is PRHDT and CDR2 is FYEKMQ (reference sequence). Here the CDR3 DNA reads TGTGCCAGCAGCCCACAGGGCCTTGGGAATGAGCAGTTCTTC. Translation gives CASSPQGLGNEQFF.

This chain joins TRBV5-1 and TRBJ1-2; TRBD1 agrees at 7 bases. V lost 0 bases and J lost 4; bases outside the gene matches: 6. The CDR3 is made up of 15 amino acids. Germline V gives CDR1 SGHRS, CDR2 YFSETQ. CDR3 amino acids: CASSLAPQGIYGYTF. The CDR3 region has the DNA TGCGCCAGCAGCTTGGCCCCACAGGGGATCTATGGCTACACCTTC.

The V and J genes are TRBV15 and TRBJ2-7; 8 bases map to TRBD1. The CDR3 runs to 14 residues. Trimming removed 1 base from V and 2 bases from J; junction bases left unmatched: 1. Germline V CDR1 and CDR2: LNHNV, YYDKDF (reference sequence). In nucleotides, the CDR3 is TGTGCCACCAGCAGAGGGACAGGGCCCTACGAGCAGTACTTC. Translated: CATSRGTGPYEQYF.

The chain links TRBV5-1 to TRBJ2-5; D unresolved. This CDR3 is 13 amino acids long. Trimming shortened V by 3 bases and J by 2 bases, and 8 bases separated the two germline ends. Germline CDR1 reads SGHRS; CDR2 reads YFSETQ. The CDR3 DNA is TGCGCCAGCAGCTACGCCTTTCAAGAGACCCAGTACTTC. This translates into CASSYAFQETQYF.

This sequence joins TRBV7-2 and TRBJ1-4; weak D call: TRBD1 (5 bases). Deletions cut 0 bases from V and 8 bases from J, with 13 bases between. CDR3 length equals 15 residues. Germline V CDR1 and CDR2: SGHTA, FQGNSA. Here the CDR3 DNA reads TGTGCCAGCAGCTTAGCTGGGGACCGTGGGGAAAAACTGTTTTTT. This translates into CASSLAGDRGEKLFF.